What follows are 9 T cell receptor beta chains derived from one specimen sequenced in a study of blood T cell repertoires in COVID-19. Here immunoSEQ multiplex PCR was the method, and the copy in TCRdb shows in-frame clones only, minus some. The sample holds under 250,000 clones, roughly 85% seen once. What was sequenced was peripheral blood. The receptors derive from a man aged 50 or older who had recovered from COVID-19.

The chain has TRBV5-5 and TRBJ1-2; D not certain. Trimming took 0 bases from V and 0 from J, leaving 6 bases between them. Germline lookup yields CDR1 SGHKS and CDR2 YYEKEE (reference sequence). CDR3 length: 14 residues. CDR3 residues: CASSLESANYGYTF. The CDR3 DNA reads TGTGCCAGCAGCTTGGAGTCAGCTAACTATGGCTACACCTTC.

V is TRBV19 and J is TRBJ2-7; 12 bases fit TRBD2. CDR1 LNHDA and CDR2 SQIVND come from the germline V gene (reference sequence). V dropped 5 bases and J dropped 1; count of bases not matched to a gene: 12. CDR3 length: 18 residues. The CDR3 sequence: CASSELAGGPLGSYEQYF. Written as DNA, the CDR3 is TGTGCCAGTAGTGAACTAGCGGGAGGTCCCTTAGGATCCTACGAGCAGTACTTC.

V and J are TRBV25-1 and TRBJ1-1; possible D gene TRBD1, 6 bases. Per the germline V gene, CDR1 is MGHDK and CDR2 is SYGVNS. This CDR3 is 15 amino acids long. The germline V and J ends were trimmed by 1 base and 4 bases, with 13 bases remaining between them. The CDR3 nucleotides read TGTGCCAGCAGTGAATCGGACAGAGTAGGCACTGAAGCTTTCTTT. Its protein is CASSESDRVGTEAFF.

The chain carries TRBV20-1 and TRBJ1-5, with a possible D match to TRBD1 (5 bases). Germline V gives CDR1 DFQATT, CDR2 SNEGSKA (reference sequence). The CDR3 contains 14 residues. Trimming shortened V by 6 bases and J by 3 bases, and 15 bases separated the two germline ends. CDR3 sequence: CSASSGNANQPQHF. CDR3 in DNA: TGCAGTGCAAGTTCAGGGAACGCCAATCAGCCCCAGCATTTT.

The chain recombines TRBV2 with TRBJ1-2; D possibly corresponds to TRBD1 (6 bases). This CDR3 region has 17 residues. V lost 7 bases to trimming and J lost 0 bases, with 21 bases between them. CDR1 and CDR2 from the germline V gene are SNHLY and FYNNEI. CDR3 region: CASTQGMAPNPNYGYTF. The CDR3 DNA reads as TGTGCCAGCACCCAGGGGATGGCTCCGAATCCTAACTATGGCTACACCTTC.

V gene TRBV7-6 combines with J gene TRBJ2-5; 9 bases fit TRBD1. The germline gives CDR1 SGHVS, CDR2 FNYEAQ. The CDR3 length is 15 residues. The V segment lost 5 bases and the J segment 5 bases; nucleotides outside the gene matches: 9. CDR3 bases: TGTGCCAGCAGCGCCGGGACAGGGTATCAGGAGACCCAGTACTTC. This translates into CASSAGTGYQETQYF. Together with reference TRBV7-6 and TRBJ2-5, the CDR3 gives the full variable domain: GAGVSQSPRYKVTKRGQDVALRCDPISGHVSLYWYRQALGQGPEFLTYFNYEAQQDKSGLPNDRFSAERPEGSISTLTIQRTEQRDSAMYRCASSAGTGYQETQYFGPGTRLLVL.

The chain carries TRBV28 and TRBJ1-3; D remains ambiguous. The germline CDR1 and CDR2 sequences are MDHEN and SYDVKM. The CDR3 extends over 13 amino acids. Deletions cut 8 bases from V and 8 bases from J, with 16 bases between. CDR3 amino acids: CASVEADRYTIYF. The DNA for the CDR3 is TGTGCCAGCGTGGAGGCGGATAGGTACACCATATATTTT.

This clone has a handful of counts. An end of the junction does not agree with germline; a read error may underlie this. This chain links TRBV28 with TRBJ1-1; D is possibly TRBD1 (5 bases). The CDR3 extends over 13 amino acids. CDR1 is MDHEN and CDR2 is SYDVKM in the germline V gene. CDR3 nucleotides: TGTGCCATCCAACAAGGGGCGAACCCTGAAGCTTTCTTT. Amino acid sequence: CAIQQGANPEAFF.

The V and J genes are TRBV6-5 and TRBJ2-1, with D possibly matching TRBD2 (6 bases). This CDR3 comprises 14 residues. The germline V gene encodes CDR1 MNHEY and CDR2 SVGAGI. The germline V and J ends were trimmed by 4 bases and 6 bases, with 13 bases remaining between them. The CDR3 protein is CASSSRAGSNEQFF. For the CDR3, the DNA is TGTGCCAGCAGTTCTCGAGCGGGTTCCAATGAGCAGTTCTTC.